This record looks at one T cell receptor (beta chain) sequence and its context. Per the original methods: Amplification from reference gene primers served as the basis for estimated nucleated cell counts. Repertoires were generated with immunoSEQ multiplex PCR, while TCRdb's copy carries only in-frame clones and drops some. V and J calls and clone size are those listed in that table; D and trimming were worked out from the DNA. Among approximately 100,000 clones listed, around 80% were seen once. The entry originates in a study of blood T cell repertoires in COVID-19. This CDR3 has 15 residues. Looked up from germline, CDR1 is SEHNR and CDR2 is FQNEAQ (reference sequence). The V end lost 4 bases, the J end lost 8 bases, and 18 bases lay between the germline ends.

This receptor was identified in a man between 65 and 85 years old with acute or convalescent COVID-19. Sequencing was done on a sample of peripheral blood. The rearrangement joins TRBV7-9 to TRBJ2-1; D is perhaps TRBD1 (5 bases). CDR3 protein: CASSYDSPVKDEQFF. CDR3 sequence (DNA): TGTGCCAGCAGCTACGACAGCCCCGTTAAGGATGAGCAGTTCTTC.